The clone carrying this T cell receptor beta chain was counted a few times. What it binds is not known. This CDR3 has 13 residues. Trimming shortened V by 1 base and J by 3 bases, and 7 bases separated the two germline ends. Germline V gene sequence: CDR1 SGHAT, CDR2 FQNNGV. Via MiXCR, TCRdb re-called the reads, giving one row per CDR3 protein. The sample consists of 450,000 to 550,000 distinct CDR3 sequences, about 39% of them appearing once. The data belong to a study of T cell repertoires in cytomegalovirus infection. The chain has TRBV11-2 and TRBJ2-7; D gene ambiguous. The sequenced sample was cultured PBMCs, obtained from culture after CMV antigen stimulation. This TCR derives from a human donor in good health (CMV status not recorded). Some clones in this sample may be carry-over from other donors' samples. The CDR3 nucleotides are TGTGCCAGCAGCTTAGTCATGTTCTACGAGCAGTACTTC. Translation gives CASSLVMFYEQYF.